This TCR beta chain was sequenced in a study of T-cell reconstitution after alpha-beta-depleted transplantation in children. Whole-study results and caveats: By about two months after transplant, alpha-beta T cells reportedly arose from several hundred graft clones that had expanded. The origin of high day-60 TCRbeta diversity in some patients lay in surviving recipient T cells and thymic progenitors. The main origin of T-cell counts and diversity one year after transplant was newly produced T cells.

This sample's TCRbeta library carried unique molecular identifier barcodes. TCRdb reprocessed the PCR reads via MiXCR and lists one record per CDR3 protein. Found here are some 550,000 distinct CDR3 sequences, about 23% of them singletons; the top ten hold 13% to 15%. In regard to this clonotype: Antigen specificity is unknown.

This TCR came from a boy younger than two who had a stem cell transplant for acute myeloid leukemia, so the T cells may come from the graft donor. Sequencing used PBMCs, mostly from graft donor cells, obtained 360 days after TCRalphabeta/CD19-depleted stem cell transplant.

CDR3 DNA sequence: TGCAGTGCTAGAGGAGCTAGCGGGGGGCCCACACTTATGGATACGCAGTATTTT. Residues: CSARGASGGPTLMDTQYF. This chain links TRBV20-1 with TRBJ2-3; 11 bases are shared with TRBD2. V dropped 1 base and J dropped 6; count of bases not matched to a gene: 15. Germline V gene data show CDR1 as DFQATT and CDR2 as SNEGSKA (reference sequence). This CDR3 is built from 18 residues.